The clone carrying this TCR beta chain was seen more than once but under ten times. This sample was taken from a study of blood T cell repertoires in COVID-19. Study overall: Whether acute or convalescent, the COVID-19 samples came from the United States, Italy and Spain. T cells, B-cell-depleted T cells, or PBMCs supplied cDNA or gDNA.

Looked up from germline, CDR1 is SGHRS and CDR2 is YFSETQ. V was shortened by 3 bases and J by 5 bases, with 3 bases between the two germline ends. The CDR3 is made up of 11 amino acids. Original processing notes: Researchers report that nucleated cell counts were estimated from reference gene primer amplification. Sequencing was performed with immunoSEQ multiplex PCR; in TCRdb, only in-frame clones are kept and a portion is missing. V and J calls and clone size are as listed in that table; D and trimming were resolved from the DNA. The sample carries some 96,000 clones, just under 85% recorded once.

Sequencing was performed on peripheral blood. This TCR derives from a man over 45 with active or convalescent COVID-19. J is TRBJ1-5 and V is TRBV5-1; D is ambiguous. CDR3 residues: CASSYYQPQHF. The CDR3 DNA is TGCGCCAGCAGCTACTATCAGCCCCAGCATTTT.